This T cell receptor beta chain appears in the sequencing data of a study of cytomegalovirus exposure and HLA in healthy donors. Primers included in the PCR were 60 Vbeta and 13 Jbeta primers. Sequencing was performed with immunoSEQ multiplex PCR; in TCRdb, only in-frame clones are kept and a portion is missing. The sample has around 94,000 clones; roughly four fifths are singletons. The J segment lost 6 bases and the V segment lost 6 bases, leaving 14 bases of the junction unmatched. Germline CDR1 and CDR2: MNHEY and SMNVEV (reference sequence). This CDR3 comprises 17 residues. The TCR was taken from a human donor in good health. J is TRBJ2-1 and V is TRBV27; TRBD2 aligns across 10 bases. The sample was PBMCs. The CDR3 DNA is TGTGCCAGCAGGGGGGGACTAGCGCCGATTCTTGGCAATGAGCAGTTCTTC. Encoded protein: CASRGGLAPILGNEQFF.